This T cell receptor beta chain was retrieved from a study of chemoradiotherapy in HPV16-positive cancers. The germline CDR1 and CDR2 sequences are GTSNPN and SVGIG (reference sequence). The V gene lost 2 bases and the J gene lost 1 base, with 11 bases spanning the gap. The CDR3 length is 14 residues. Sequenced by immunoSEQ multiplex PCR; TCRdb stores in-frame clones only, minus some. Among over 10,000 clones listed, 63% were seen once. Repeated repertoire sampling spanned the course of chemoradiotherapy. The biological material was taken from a patient who underwent chemoradiotherapy. The sequence came from a human donor with HPV-associated anogenital cancer. V gene TRBV30 combines with J gene TRBJ2-5; TRBD1 is a possible D gene (5 bases). The CDR3 spells CAWSPSTAQETQYF. In nucleotides, the CDR3 is TGTGCCTGGAGTCCCTCGACAGCCCAAGAGACCCAGTACTTC.